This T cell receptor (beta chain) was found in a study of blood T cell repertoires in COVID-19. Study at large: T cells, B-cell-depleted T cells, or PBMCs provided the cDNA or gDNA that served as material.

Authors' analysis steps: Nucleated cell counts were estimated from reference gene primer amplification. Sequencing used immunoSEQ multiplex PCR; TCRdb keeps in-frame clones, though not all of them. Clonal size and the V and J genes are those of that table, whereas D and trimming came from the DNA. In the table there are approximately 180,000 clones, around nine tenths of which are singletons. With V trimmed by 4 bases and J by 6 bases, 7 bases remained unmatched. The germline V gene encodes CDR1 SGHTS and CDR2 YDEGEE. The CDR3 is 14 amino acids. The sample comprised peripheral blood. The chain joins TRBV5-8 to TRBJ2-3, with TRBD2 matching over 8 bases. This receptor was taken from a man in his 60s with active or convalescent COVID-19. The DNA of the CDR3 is TGTGCCAGCAGCCGGCGGGGGGCCGTGGATACGCAGTATTTT. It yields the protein CASSRRGAVDTQYF.